The source of this TCR beta chain is a study of cytomegalovirus exposure and HLA in healthy donors. This CDR3 is 12 amino acids long. The junction had 7 bases not matched to a gene; V was cut back by 9 bases and J by 8 bases. Germline V lookup: CDR1 LNHDA, CDR2 SQIVND (reference sequence). Primers for the PCR totalled 60 Vbeta and 13 Jbeta. Measured with immunoSEQ multiplex PCR; TCRdb has only the in-frame clones, and not every one. Here the sample spans hundreds of thousands of clones, 70% being singletons. This clonotype was sampled from a middle-aged man in good health and CMV-seropositive. The chain uses TRBV19 and TRBJ1-2; 9 bases map to TRBD1. The sample consisted of PBMCs. The CDR3 loop reads CASRTGEEGYTF. CDR3 bases: TGTGCCAGCAGGACAGGGGAGGAAGGCTACACCTTC.